This TCR beta chain is from a study of PD-1 blockade in classical Hodgkin lymphoma. Study as a whole: Patients were given intravenous nivolumab, 3 mg/kg, every 2 weeks.

No patient escaped relapse after autologous stem cell transplantation, and brentuximab vedotin exposure varied. Complete response, partial response or progressive disease were the best responses. V shed 4 bases, J shed 3 bases, and the junction held 7 bases outside the gene matches. Per germline, CDR1 SGHDT and CDR2 YYEEEE. The length of the CDR3 is 15 residues. The protocol was immunoSEQ multiplex PCR, while the TCRdb copy is restricted to in-frame clones and leaves out a portion. The sample has tens of thousands of clones, approximately 74% seen once; the top ten hold approximately 17%. Study outcomes and limitations: Researchers reported that CD4+ TCR diversity, though not CD8+, rose significantly by C4D1.

To note about this clone: Its antigen is not identified.

This TCR was recovered from a human donor with classical Hodgkin lymphoma. Material: peripheral blood mononuclear cells (PBMCs), obtained at baseline. The V call is TRBV5-6, the J call TRBJ2-1; 7 nucleotides match TRBD2. As DNA, the CDR3 is TGTGCCAGCAGCAACCGGGACTACCTCTACAATGAGCAGTTCTTC. Its translation is CASSNRDYLYNEQFF. Full variable domain (remainder filled in from reference TRBV5-6 and TRBJ2-1): DAGVTQSPTHLIKTRGQQVTLRCSPKSGHDTVSWYQQALGQGPQFIFQYYEEEERQRGNFPDRFSGHQFPNYSSELNVNALLLGDSALYLCASSNRDYLYNEQFFGPGTRLTVL.